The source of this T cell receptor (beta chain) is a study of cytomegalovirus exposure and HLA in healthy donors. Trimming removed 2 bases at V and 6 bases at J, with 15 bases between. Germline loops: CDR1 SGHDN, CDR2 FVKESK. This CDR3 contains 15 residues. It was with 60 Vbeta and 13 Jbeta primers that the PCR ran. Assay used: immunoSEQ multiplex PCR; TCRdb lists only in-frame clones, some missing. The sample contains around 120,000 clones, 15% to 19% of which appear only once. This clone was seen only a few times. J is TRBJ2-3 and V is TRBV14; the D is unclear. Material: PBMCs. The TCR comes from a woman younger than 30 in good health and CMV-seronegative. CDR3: CASSQLLQALDTQYF. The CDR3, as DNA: TGTGCCAGCAGCCAATTACTACAAGCACTTGATACGCAGTATTTT.